This T cell receptor beta chain was retrieved from a study of beta chain features in type 1 diabetes. Overall study context: Sorted cells numbering approximately 110,000,000 were examined across all samples. General observations from the study: Among patients with Type 1 diabetes, TCRB CDR3s were moderately but significantly shorter in every one of the four CD4+ subsets. Whether TCRB rearrangement is influenced by HLA type was left unresolved in this analysis.

Each of the CD4+ naive, central memory, regulatory and stem cell-like memory populations was sorted via CD45RO/CCR7/CD25/CD127/CD95/CD27. V dropped 4 bases and J dropped 5; count of bases not matched to a gene: 9. The CDR3 loop spans 15 amino acids. Germline V gene data show CDR1 as SGHNT and CDR2 as YYREEE (reference sequence). cDNA synthesis used the whole RNA isolate, giving expressed TCRB sequences. Only in-frame clones appear in the TCRdb table, and some are missing; sequencing was by immunoSEQ multiplex PCR. The sample holds over 300,000 clones; approximately 8% are singletons and the top ten take approximately 0.44%. This clone showed up many times. What it binds is unknown.

Sequences were obtained from central memory CD4+ T cells from blood. The receptor's source is a woman between 18 and 29 years old in good health. The chain employs TRBV5-4 and TRBJ2-1; 7 bases are a match to TRBD2. For the CDR3, the DNA is TGTGCCAGCAGCCCCGGGACTAAGCCCAACAATGAGCAGTTCTTC. Residues: CASSPGTKPNNEQFF.